This entry is about one T cell receptor (beta chain). Antigen specificity is unknown. TCRdb reprocessed the RT-PCR reads with MiXCR, giving one entry per CDR3 protein. This table holds more than 600,000 distinct CDR3 sequences, around a sixth found once. The entry originates in a study of response to subunit inactivated influenza vaccine. The study's findings and limits: T cells newly recruited by each seasonal influenza vaccination are few, the authors suggested.

The sequence came from a man between 50 and 59 years old who received an inactivated influenza vaccine. The input for sequencing was PBMCs from blood, taken less than 6 days after vaccination.

The CDR3, as DNA: TGCGCCAGCAGCTTGACCAGGGCGGGCACTGAAGCTTTCTTT. It specifies CASSLTRAGTEAFF. The chain joins TRBV5-1 to TRBJ1-1, with D perhaps matching TRBD1 (5 bases). CDR3 size: 14 residues. CDR1 and CDR2 (germline): SGHRS, YFSETQ. The V and J ends lost 1 base and 4 bases respectively, with 11 bases between them.